The 17 T cell receptor beta chains listed next were all sequenced from one sample in a study of shared clonotypes between healthy human individuals. The table came from immunoSEQ multiplex PCR; TCRdb's copy has only in-frame clones and leaves some out. The sample lists roughly 2.2 million clones, more than 80% occurring once. Sequencing was performed on naive CD4+ T cells from PBMCs. Subset in this sample: CD45RA+ positively selected. These TCRs come from a man aged 18 to 29 in good health. Some clones in this sample may be carry-over from other donors' samples.

In the case of this clone: Different DNA sequences within this sample yield the same CDR3. The CDR3 coding sequence is TGCGCCAGCAGCTTGGTGCCCACCGGGGAGCTGTTTTTT. Amino acid sequence: CASSLVPTGELFF. This chain joins TRBV5-1 and TRBJ2-2; D is ambiguous. Germline CDR1 is SGHRS and CDR2 is YFSETQ. V lost 0 bases and J 4 bases, leaving 4 bases between the germline ends. The CDR3 length is 13 residues.

This clone was seen once. The rearrangement uses TRBV6-6 and TRBJ2-3; D gene ambiguous. V was clipped by 5 bases and J by 0 bases, with 9 bases between them. The length of the CDR3 is 14 residues. Germline values: CDR1 MNHNY, CDR2 SVGAGI (reference sequence). The chain's CDR3 is CASSRQTSTDTQYF. The CDR3 bases are TGTGCCAGCAGTCGGCAGACTAGCACAGATACGCAGTATTTT.

CDR3 protein: CASSARTGAAQETQYF. The DNA for the CDR3 is TGCGCCAGCAGCGCCAGGACAGGGGCCGCTCAAGAGACCCAGTACTTC. J is TRBJ2-5 and V is TRBV5-1, with 9 bases that match TRBD1. Germline assignment: CDR1 SGHRS and CDR2 YFSETQ. The CDR3 runs 16 residues. The V segment lost 4 bases and the J segment 2 bases; nucleotides outside the gene matches: 9.

The chain's CDR3 is CASFLVTENYGYTF. The CDR3 region has the DNA TGTGCCAGCTTTTTGGTCACAGAAAACTATGGCTACACCTTC. The chain recombines TRBV6-1 with TRBJ1-2; D remains unclear. Deletions cut 8 bases from V and 2 bases from J, with 15 bases between. Germline CDR1 reads MNHNS; CDR2 reads SASEGT. The CDR3 has 14 amino acids.

With respect to this clone: The same CDR3 arises from other DNA sequences in this sample as well. This chain connects TRBV28 to TRBJ1-2; TRBD1 might be the D (5 bases). V was clipped by 2 bases and J by 5 bases, with 9 bases between them. The germline gives CDR1 MDHEN, CDR2 SYDVKM. The CDR3 has 13 amino acids. The CDR3 here is CASSLGTDYGYTF. The CDR3 DNA is TGTGCCAGCAGTTTAGGGACGGATTATGGCTACACCTTC.

This clone was picked up one time. The V and J genes are TRBV18 and TRBJ2-6; D is perhaps TRBD1 (5 bases). This CDR3 contains 15 residues. Germline lookup yields CDR1 KGHSH and CDR2 LQKENI. V gave up 4 bases and J gave up 0 bases, with 7 bases separating them. The DNA for the CDR3 is TGTGCCAGCTCACAAGGGGCCTCTGGGGCCAACGTCCTGACTTTC. It translates to CASSQGASGANVLTF.

In its sample, this clone was seen once. J is TRBJ2-7 and V is TRBV4-2, with 8 bases aligning to TRBD2. Germline lookup yields CDR1 LGHNA and CDR2 YNFKEQ. The CDR3 has 17 residues. V shed 2 bases, J shed 1 base, and the junction held 10 bases outside the gene matches. Written as DNA, the CDR3 is TGTGCCAGCAGCCAAAGGGCTAGCGGGCCCCCTTCCTACGAGCAGTACTTC. Protein sequence: CASSQRASGPPSYEQYF.

The chain combines TRBV19 with TRBJ1-2; possible D gene TRBD1, 5 bases. The CDR3 is made up of 13 amino acids. The V gene lost 8 bases and the J gene lost 8 bases, with 18 bases spanning the gap. CDR1 and CDR2 from the germline V gene are LNHDA and SQIVND (reference sequence). The DNA for the CDR3 is TGTGCCAGTGACTCCGGGACGGATGGGGGCTACACCTTC. Protein product: CASDSGTDGGYTF.

This chain joins TRBV29-1 and TRBJ1-2; D is unclear. This CDR3 is built from 11 residues. V was clipped by 2 bases and J by 7 bases, with 8 bases between them. Germline V gene data show CDR1 as SQVTM and CDR2 as ANQGSEA. The CDR3 reads CSVEQVAGYTF. DNA for the CDR3: TGCAGCGTTGAACAGGTTGCTGGCTACACCTTC.

The chain is built from TRBV4-1 and TRBJ1-5, with TRBD1 as a possible D gene (5 bases). The CDR3 has 15 residues. V was trimmed by 4 bases and J by 7 bases, leaving 17 bases between them. CDR1 MGHRA and CDR2 YSYEKL come from the germline V gene. This CDR3 reads CASSPDSGPGQPQHF. The CDR3 bases are TGCGCCAGCAGCCCCGACAGCGGGCCGGGACAGCCCCAGCATTTT.

This clone was picked up a small number of times. The chain has TRBV19 and TRBJ1-1; 7 bases match TRBD1. Trimming took 5 bases from V and 1 from J; bases not matched to a gene: 7. The CDR3 runs to 15 residues. CDR1 is LNHDA and CDR2 is SQIVND in the germline V gene (reference sequence). The CDR3 protein is CASSLSGTANTEAFF. The CDR3 DNA reads TGTGCCAGTAGTCTATCGGGGACAGCGAACACTGAAGCTTTCTTT.

The rearrangement joins TRBV10-3 to TRBJ1-6, with a possible D match to TRBD1 (5 bases). Trimming shortened V by 6 bases and J by 2 bases, and 8 bases separated the two germline ends. Germline loops: CDR1 ENHRY, CDR2 SYGVKD. The CDR3 sequence is 14 residues long. The CDR3 protein is CAIRGGAYNSPLHF. For the CDR3, the DNA is TGTGCCATCAGGGGAGGGGCCTATAATTCACCCCTCCACTTT.

The chain uses TRBV7-2 and TRBJ1-3; maybe TRBD1 (5 bases). The CDR3 covers 16 residues. V was trimmed by 0 bases and J by 3 bases, leaving 12 bases between them. Germline assignment: CDR1 SGHTA and CDR2 FQGNSA. In DNA, the CDR3 is TGTGCCAGCAGCTTAGCGGGACGGCTTGGTGGAAACACCATATATTTT. This codes for CASSLAGRLGGNTIYF.

About this clone: At one of its ends the junction is not consistent with the germline gene, which may arise from a read error. V is TRBV27 and J is TRBJ2-7, with D possibly matching TRBD1 (6 bases). The CDR3 consists of 13 residues. Germline V CDR1 and CDR2: MNHEY, SMNVEV (reference sequence). As DNA, the CDR3 is TGTGCCAGCAGTTTACCCGGGACACCAGCAGTACTGTTC. It is translated as CASSLPGTPAVLF.

The CDR3 DNA reads TGTGCCAGCAGCGCCGGGGCACAGGGTCTCCACGAGCAGTACTTC. Translated, it gives CASSAGAQGLHEQYF. The chain is built from TRBV9 and TRBJ2-7, with D maybe TRBD1 (6 bases). V was trimmed by 3 bases and J by 5 bases, leaving 18 bases between them. The length of the CDR3 is 15 residues. Germline V lookup: CDR1 SGDLS, CDR2 YYNGEE.

Worth noting for this clone: This specimen includes other DNA sequences encoding the same CDR3. The chain combines TRBV28 with TRBJ1-5; 8 nucleotides align to TRBD1. The CDR3 is 13 residues long. Germline V CDR1 and CDR2: MDHEN, SYDVKM. The V gene end was trimmed by 6 bases and the J gene end by 2 bases; junction bases not matched to a gene: 0. In nucleotides, the CDR3 is TGTGCCAGCAGGGGACAGGGCAATCAGCCCCAGCATTTT. It codes for CASRGQGNQPQHF.

This chain connects TRBV6-5 to TRBJ2-7; 8 positions match TRBD1. The ends lost 7 bases at V and 0 bases at J; junction bases unmatched: 8. The CDR3 length is 15 residues. CDR1 and CDR2 (germline): MNHEY, SVGAGI. CDR3 bases: TGTGCCAGCACCGGGACAGGTAAAAGCTCCTACGAGCAGTACTTC. This gives the protein CASTGTGKSSYEQYF.